The 16 T cell receptor beta chains reported below all come from one sample, sequenced in a study of a mutant IDH1 vaccine in newly diagnosed glioma. Measured with immunoSEQ multiplex PCR; TCRdb has only the in-frame clones, and not every one. Of 40,000 to 50,000 clones in the sample, about 80% were seen once. Time point given: week 47, end of study. A single vaccine dose contained 300 ug of mutant IDH1 20-mer peptide, and topical imiquimod was used with it. Their antigen targets remain unknown. Here the sequenced sample was PBMCs, taken from a glioma patient whose treatment included an IDH1 peptide vaccine. Every receptor here comes from a man between 18 and 35 years old with glioma. Some clones in this sample may be carry-over from other donors' samples.

V gene TRBV28 combines with J gene TRBJ1-4; D is undetermined. Germline V gene sequence: CDR1 MDHEN, CDR2 SYDVKM. The CDR3 consists of 15 residues. Deletions cut 5 bases from V and 3 bases from J, with 13 bases between. CDR3: CASSPLGRANEKLFF. The CDR3 DNA reads TGTGCCAGCAGTCCCTTAGGGAGAGCTAATGAAAAACTGTTTTTT.

This chain joins TRBV10-3 and TRBJ1-1; D may be TRBD1 (6 bases). There are 15 residues in the CDR3. The germline CDR1 and CDR2 sequences are ENHRY and SYGVKD. V was trimmed by 3 bases and J by 0 bases, leaving 11 bases between them. CDR3 nucleotides: TGTGCCATCAGTGAACAGGGAAGAATGAACACTGAAGCTTTCTTT. Encoded protein: CAISEQGRMNTEAFF.

This clone appeared once. This chain links TRBV30 with TRBJ1-2, with D unclear. Germline CDR1 is GTSNPN and CDR2 is SVGIG (reference sequence). The CDR3 extends over 14 amino acids. Trimming removed 2 bases from V and 5 bases from J, with 15 bases in between. The CDR3 spells CAWSLRARDYGYTF. CDR3 DNA sequence: TGTGCCTGGAGTTTGAGGGCTAGGGATTATGGCTACACCTTC. The whole variable domain, remainder taken from reference TRBV30 and TRBJ1-2, is SQTIHQWPATLVQPVGSPLSLECTVEGTSNPNLYWYRQAAGRGLQLLFYSVGIGQISSEVPQNLSASRPQDRQFILSSKKLLLSDSGFYLCAWSLRARDYGYTFGSGTRLTVV.

The chain carries TRBV5-6 and TRBJ2-1; no firm D call. CDR3 length equals 18 residues. The V and J ends lost 4 bases and 8 bases respectively, with 28 bases between them. Germline CDR1 reads SGHDT; CDR2 reads YYEEEE. CDR3: CASSHGVGRADVFDEQFF. DNA for the CDR3: TGTGCCAGCAGCCATGGCGTTGGAAGGGCTGACGTCTTTGATGAGCAGTTCTTC.

This clone was seen a handful of times. The chain combines TRBV30 with TRBJ1-1; 7 positions agree with TRBD1. Per the germline V gene, CDR1 is GTSNPN and CDR2 is SVGIG (reference sequence). This CDR3 has 13 residues. V was pared by 0 bases and J by 9 bases, with 7 bases of the junction left unmatched. This CDR3 reads CAWSVEGAGKAFF. As DNA, the CDR3 is TGTGCCTGGAGTGTAGAGGGGGCGGGGAAAGCTTTCTTT.

The V call is TRBV19, the J call TRBJ2-7; 12 bases align to TRBD1. Germline V gives CDR1 LNHDA, CDR2 SQIVND (reference sequence). There are 15 residues in the CDR3. V shed 5 bases, J shed 3 bases, and the junction held 5 bases outside the gene matches. The CDR3 DNA reads as TGTGCCAGTAGTTCCGGGACAGGGGGCTACTACGAGCAGTACTTC. This sequence encodes CASSSGTGGYYEQYF.

The V and J genes are TRBV25-1 and TRBJ1-1; D may be TRBD1 (6 bases). V was trimmed by 5 bases and J by 0 bases, leaving 19 bases between them. In germline, CDR1 is MGHDK, CDR2 SYGVNS. This CDR3 contains 17 residues. CDR3 nucleotide sequence: TGTGCCAGCAGTACTCCAATCTGGGGGACATTGAACACTGAAGCTTTCTTT. Amino acids: CASSTPIWGTLNTEAFF. The variable domain in full, with the rest retrieved from reference TRBV25-1 and TRBJ1-1, is EADIYQTPRYLVIGTGKKITLECSQTMGHDKMYWYQQDPGMELHLIHYSYGVNSTEKGDLSSESTVSRIRTEHFPLTLESARPSHTSQYLCASSTPIWGTLNTEAFFGQGTRLTVV.

This clone was counted once. This chain joins TRBV5-1 and TRBJ1-2; D is unclear. CDR3 length: 14 amino acids. V dropped 4 bases and J dropped 7 bases, with 17 bases sitting between them. CDR1 and CDR2 from the germline V gene are SGHRS and YFSETQ. This CDR3 reads CASSPGAVPGGYTF. In DNA form, the CDR3 reads TGCGCCAGCAGCCCGGGAGCGGTACCGGGTGGCTACACCTTC.

The V call is TRBV6-6, the J call TRBJ1-1; the D gene is possibly TRBD1 (6 bases). This CDR3 region has 12 residues. V lost 5 bases to trimming and J lost 7 bases, with 11 bases between them. Germline-derived CDR1 and CDR2 are MNHNY and SVGAGI (reference sequence). CDR3 DNA: TGTGCCAGCAGTCACGGACAGATTGAAGCTTTCTTT. This sequence encodes CASSHGQIEAFF.

The rearrangement uses TRBV6-1 and TRBJ1-2; TRBD1 matches at 9 bases. Germline CDR1 is MNHNS and CDR2 is SASEGT. The ends lost 6 bases at V and 5 bases at J; junction bases unmatched: 10. The CDR3 contains 15 residues. The CDR3 nucleotides read TGTGCCAGCAGGGGAACAGGGGGCAGCGAATATGGCTACACCTTC. This codes for CASRGTGGSEYGYTF.

The chain joins TRBV29-1 to TRBJ2-4; 8 positions match TRBD2. The CDR3 spans 16 residues. CDR1 is SQVTM, CDR2 ANQGSEA, per germline. J gave up 1 base and V 0 bases, and 5 bases lay outside the gene matches. CDR3 DNA: TGCAGCGTTGAAGAAGGGGTAGCGGGGGCCAAAAACATTCAGTACTTC. Amino acid sequence: CSVEEGVAGAKNIQYF.

The CDR3 loop reads CASSLGGGVRYGYTF. The CDR3, as DNA: TGTGCCAGCAGCTTGGGAGGAGGGGTCCGCTATGGCTACACCTTC. The chain carries TRBV5-8 and TRBJ1-2, with D possibly matching TRBD1 (5 bases). Trimming removed 0 bases at V and 4 bases at J, with 13 bases between. The CDR3 has 15 residues. CDR1 is SGHTS, CDR2 YDEGEE, per germline.

V and J are TRBV4-2 and TRBJ2-7; the match to TRBD2 covers 9 bases. The trim removed 2 bases at V and 3 bases at J, leaving 11 bases unmatched. The germline V gene encodes CDR1 LGHNA and CDR2 YNFKEQ. This CDR3 has 17 residues. CDR3 nucleotides: TGTGCCAGCAGCCAACTCCTTATGCGGGGGGGCCTCTACGAGCAGTACTTC. It encodes CASSQLLMRGGLYEQYF.

This clone was recorded only once. The genes are TRBV4-3 and TRBJ1-2; 7 bases are shared with TRBD1. There are 16 residues in the CDR3. The V segment lost 2 bases and the J segment 3 bases; nucleotides outside the gene matches: 9. CDR1 and CDR2 from the germline V gene are LGHNA and YSLEER. Here the CDR3 DNA reads TGCGCCAGCAGCCAACAAACTACAGGGGCCGACTATGGCTACACCTTC. Its protein product is CASSQQTTGADYGYTF.

The J gene is TRBJ2-7, the V gene TRBV7-2; 12 bases match TRBD2. V lost 4 bases to trimming and J lost 3 bases; unmatched junction nucleotides: 7. The CDR3 extends over 16 amino acids. Germline lookup yields CDR1 SGHTA and CDR2 FQGNSA. The CDR3 nucleotides are TGTGCCAGCAGCTCCCGGACTAGCGGGAAGGTCTACGAGCAGTACTTC. It translates to CASSSRTSGKVYEQYF.

This clone was detected a few times. The chain recombines TRBV25-1 with TRBJ2-7, with 7 bases identical to TRBD1. V dropped 8 bases and J dropped 3; count of bases not matched to a gene: 13. The CDR3 has 15 amino acids. The V gene's germline CDR1 is MGHDK and CDR2 SYGVNS. The CDR3 spells CASSKGDSRDYEQYF. The CDR3 coding sequence is TGTGCCAGCTCCAAGGGGGACAGCCGGGACTACGAGCAGTACTTC.